This record concerns one TCR beta chain sequence. Antigen: not known. Deletions cut 4 bases from V and 6 bases from J, with 17 bases between. From germline, CDR1 is LGHNA and CDR2 YSLEER. The CDR3 has 15 residues. These data are taken from a study of shared clonotypes between healthy human individuals. Study-wide context: Per donor, CD8 memory used one plate, CD8 naive used two, CD4 memory used three and CD4 naive used three. Study outcomes and limitations: Generation probabilities were higher for clonotypes shared across all four sorted-subset donors than for unshared ones.

Per the original methods: Without quality scores, immunoSEQ junctional reads could not be filtered like full-length reads. Only in-frame clones appear in the TCRdb table, and some are missing; sequencing was by immunoSEQ multiplex PCR. That table furnishes V, J and clone size, whereas the DNA furnished D and trimming. The data hold roughly 2 million clones, with approximately 94% observed a single time. The specimen was naive CD4+ T cells sorted from blood. The subset is: CD45RA+ positively selected. The TCR originated in a man aged 18-30 years in good health. V usage is TRBV4-3 and J usage is TRBJ2-3; D may be TRBD2 (6 bases). This chain's CDR3 is CASSPSGRSYDTQYF. CDR3 sequence (DNA): TGCGCCAGCAGCCCCTCCGGGAGATCCTACGATACGCAGTATTTT.